Below are 19 T cell receptor beta chains sequenced from a single sample in a study of T-cell reconstitution after alpha-beta-depleted transplantation in children. The authors prepared the TCRbeta library with unique molecular identifiers. MiXCR, applied by TCRdb to the PCR reads, yields one record per CDR3 protein. The sample has some 150,000 distinct CDR3 sequences, about 9% seen once. This specimen was PBMCs, mostly from graft donor cells, taken 180 days after TCRalphabeta/CD19-depleted stem cell transplant. The receptors derive from a female patient aged 2-9 years who had a stem cell transplant for congenital amegakaryocytic thrombocytopenia, so the T cells may come from the graft donor.

This clonotype was counted ten times or more. The rearrangement uses TRBV6-5 and TRBJ2-7; D not certain. Germline V lookup: CDR1 MNHEY, CDR2 SVGAGI. The CDR3 sequence is 13 residues long. The V and J ends lost 4 bases and 11 bases respectively, with 18 bases between them. CDR3 amino acids: CASSSPTGHPKYF. The DNA of the CDR3 is TGTGCCAGCAGTTCGCCAACCGGCCACCCCAAGTACTTC.

This clonotype was seen repeatedly, ten times or more. The chain combines TRBV12-3 or TRBV12-4 with TRBJ2-1; 12 bases agree with TRBD2. The ends lost 3 bases at V and 7 bases at J; junction bases unmatched: 7. The CDR3 has 16 amino acids. DNA for the CDR3: TGTGCCAGCAGTTTGAGACTAGCGGGAGCCAGGAATGAGCAGTTCTTC. This gives the protein CASSLRLAGARNEQFF.

About this clonotype: Being one base from a much bigger clone, this may be a read error. This rearrangement joins TRBV3-1 to TRBJ1-6; D is undetermined. The CDR3 consists of 15 residues. Germline CDR1 LGHDT, CDR2 YNNKEL (reference sequence). V lost 1 base and J 14 bases, leaving 18 bases between the germline ends. The CDR3 here is CASSQGWAGTGALHF. CDR3 in DNA: TGTGCCAGCAGCCAAGGTTGGGCAGGCACCGGAGCCCTCCACTTT. Together with reference TRBV3-1 and TRBJ1-6, the CDR3 gives the full variable domain: DTAVSQTPKYLVTQMGNDKSIKCEQNLGHDTMYWYKQDSKKFLKIMFSYNNKELIINETVPNRFSPKSPDKAHLNLHINSLELGDSAVYFCASSQGWAGTGALHFGNGTRLTVT.

This clonotype showed up many times. This chain joins TRBV9 and TRBJ2-1; D unclear. Germline values: CDR1 SGDLS, CDR2 YYNGEE. Trimming removed 1 base from V and 6 bases from J, with 20 bases in between. CDR3 length: 17 residues. CDR3 coding DNA: TGTGCCAGCAGCGTAAGTTCGAGTCCATACGTCCGCAATGAGCAGTTCTTC. It is translated as CASSVSSSPYVRNEQFF.

In this sample, this clonotype turned up many times. The gene calls are TRBV12-3 or TRBV12-4 and TRBJ1-6; the D is unclear. Trimming removed 8 bases from V and 9 bases from J, with 11 bases in between. The CDR3 is 12 amino acids. CDR3 coding DNA: TGTGCCAGCCATTACACCGGTTCACCCCTCCACTTT. This codes for CASHYTGSPLHF.

This clonotype was detected ten times or more. The gene calls are TRBV12-3 or TRBV12-4 and TRBJ1-4; D is uncertain. V dropped 3 bases and J dropped 3 bases, with 5 bases sitting between them. The CDR3 is 13 residues long. The CDR3 coding sequence is TGTGCCAGCAGTTTTACGTCTAATGAAAAACTGTTTTTT. It yields the protein CASSFTSNEKLFF.

Only a few counts were recorded for this clonotype. The chain carries TRBV20-1 and TRBJ1-3; no reliable D call. The CDR3 is 13 residues long. Germline V gene sequence: CDR1 DFQATT, CDR2 SNEGSKA (reference sequence). V gave up 0 bases and J gave up 4 bases, with 7 bases separating them. The CDR3 loop is CSARDGFGNTIYF. The CDR3 nucleotides are TGCAGTGCTAGAGATGGTTTCGGAAACACCATATATTTT.

This clonotype was observed at least ten times. The chain uses TRBV7-2 and TRBJ2-3; D gene unclear. The germline V gene encodes CDR1 SGHTA and CDR2 FQGNSA. V was cut by 2 bases and J by 4 bases, with 7 bases left in between. The CDR3 spans 13 residues. The CDR3 DNA is TGTGCCAGCAGCTTATATGAAGCAGATACGCAGTATTTT. It specifies CASSLYEADTQYF.

As DNA, the CDR3 is TGCAGTGCTAGGGCCACAGAGGTTTTCACAGATACGCAGTATTTT. It yields the protein CSARATEVFTDTQYF. The J gene is TRBJ2-3, the V gene TRBV20-1; D is undetermined. In germline, CDR1 is DFQATT, CDR2 SNEGSKA (reference sequence). Trimming took 3 bases from V and 2 from J, leaving 15 bases between them. The CDR3 runs to 15 residues.

Only a few counts were recorded for this clonotype. The chain combines TRBV7-8 with TRBJ2-3; 10 positions match TRBD2. This CDR3 is built from 17 residues. From germline, CDR1 is SGHVS and CDR2 FQNEAQ. The junction had 8 bases not matched to a gene; V was cut back by 5 bases and J by 0 bases. CDR3 nucleotides: TGTGCCAGCAGCCCGAGCAGAGCGGGAGGGAGCACAGATACGCAGTATTTT. It specifies CASSPSRAGGSTDTQYF.

This clonotype was detected a few times. The chain links TRBV20-1 to TRBJ2-3, with no clear D. Germline CDR1 is DFQATT and CDR2 is SNEGSKA (reference sequence). Trimming shortened V by 1 base and J by 2 bases, and 13 bases separated the two germline ends. There are 15 residues in the CDR3. This CDR3 is CSARVEGTVTDTQYF. The CDR3 DNA follows: TGCAGTGCTAGAGTGGAAGGAACTGTCACAGATACGCAGTATTTT.

The sample holds a few counts of this clonotype. V is TRBV5-1 and J is TRBJ2-3, with a tentative D call TRBD2 (6 bases). Trimming took 5 bases from V and 4 from J, leaving 11 bases between them. This CDR3 spans 13 amino acids. Germline lookup yields CDR1 SGHRS and CDR2 YFSETQ. The CDR3 DNA is TGCGCCAGCAGGCTCGGGAGCGCAGATACGCAGTATTTT. Its translation is CASRLGSADTQYF.

This clonotype was observed a handful of times. The chain links TRBV28 to TRBJ1-5; 9 bases align to TRBD1. Germline V CDR1 and CDR2: MDHEN, SYDVKM. V gave up 5 bases and J gave up 3 bases; unmatched junction bases: 5. The CDR3 is 15 residues long. The CDR3 spells CASSEGDRDNQPQHF. CDR3 DNA sequence: TGTGCCAGCAGTGAAGGGGACAGGGACAATCAGCCCCAGCATTTT.

This clonotype was counted at least ten times. V and J are TRBV7-2 and TRBJ2-1; D unclear. CDR1 SGHTA and CDR2 FQGNSA come from the germline V gene. V shed 5 bases and J shed 9 bases, with 17 bases lying between them. The CDR3 is 14 residues long. As DNA, the CDR3 is TGTGCCAGCAGCGCGTGGAAAGCTTTGGGTGAGCAGTTCTTC. Translating gives CASSAWKALGEQFF.

The rearrangement joins TRBV10-2 to TRBJ2-1; 9 bases align to TRBD2. Germline V CDR1 and CDR2: WSHSY, SAAADI. V was clipped by 2 bases and J by 8 bases; unmatched bases: 7. This CDR3 is 15 amino acids long. The CDR3 bases are TGCGCCAGCAGTGAGGAAGCGGGAGGCTGGTATGAGCAGTTCTTC. Protein product: CASSEEAGGWYEQFF.

This clonotype came up a few times. J is TRBJ1-2 and V is TRBV6-5; the D gene is possibly TRBD1 (5 bases). Germline CDR1 and CDR2: MNHEY and SVGAGI. The CDR3 has 14 amino acids. V was cut by 0 bases and J by 3 bases, with 8 bases left in between. This CDR3 reads CASSYSAGHYGYTF. The CDR3 nucleotides read TGTGCCAGCAGTTACTCAGCAGGGCACTATGGCTACACCTTC.

This clonotype was counted many times. The rearrangement links TRBV5-1 to TRBJ2-2; D is undetermined. V was trimmed by 0 bases and J by 6 bases, leaving 9 bases between them. Germline assignment: CDR1 SGHRS and CDR2 YFSETQ. The CDR3 is made up of 14 amino acids. CDR3: CASSLAQGPGELFF. In nucleotides, the CDR3 is TGCGCCAGCAGCTTGGCCCAAGGGCCCGGGGAGCTGTTTTTT.

This clonotype was observed many times. This rearrangement joins TRBV30 to TRBJ1-5; D might be TRBD1 (5 bases). This CDR3 comprises 13 residues. CDR1 GTSNPN and CDR2 SVGIG come from the germline V gene (reference sequence). V shed 0 bases and J shed 6 bases, with 9 bases lying between them. The CDR3, as DNA: TGTGCCTGGAGTGTCACCGGGGGTCAGCCCCAGCATTTT. This translates into CAWSVTGGQPQHF. Complete variable domain (other parts from reference TRBV30 and TRBJ1-5): SQTIHQWPATLVQPVGSPLSLECTVEGTSNPNLYWYRQAAGRGLQLLFYSVGIGQISSEVPQNLSASRPQDRQFILSSKKLLLSDSGFYLCAWSVTGGQPQHFGDGTRLSIL.

Within the sample, this clonotype is medium-sized (0.01 to 0.1%). The chain couples TRBV12-3 or TRBV12-4 to TRBJ2-5; 7 nucleotides align to TRBD1. Germline trimming cut 3 bases from V and 5 bases from J; bases unmatched to any gene: 6. This CDR3 contains 14 residues. The CDR3 here is CASSFSGGSETQYF. CDR3 nucleotide sequence: TGTGCCAGCAGTTTCTCAGGGGGTTCGGAGACCCAGTACTTC.